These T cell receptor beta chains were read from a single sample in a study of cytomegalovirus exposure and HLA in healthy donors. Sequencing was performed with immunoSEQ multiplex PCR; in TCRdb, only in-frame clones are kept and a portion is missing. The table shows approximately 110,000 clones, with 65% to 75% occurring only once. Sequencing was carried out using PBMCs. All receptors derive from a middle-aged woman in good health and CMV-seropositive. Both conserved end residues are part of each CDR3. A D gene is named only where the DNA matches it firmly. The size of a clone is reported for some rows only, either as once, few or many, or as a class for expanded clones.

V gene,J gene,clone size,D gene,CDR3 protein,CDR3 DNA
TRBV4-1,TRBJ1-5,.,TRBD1,CTLPGGFNQPQHF,TGCACGCTCCCAGGGGGATTCAATCAGCCCCAGCATTTT
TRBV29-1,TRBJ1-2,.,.,CSASTTTGTVSGYTF,TGCAGCGCCTCGACAACGACAGGAACCGTTTCTGGCTACACCTTC
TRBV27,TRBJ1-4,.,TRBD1,CASSYSGTGTEKLFF,TGTGCCAGCAGCTACTCCGGGACAGGGACTGAAAAACTGTTTTTT
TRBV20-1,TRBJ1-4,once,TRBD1,CSAREQGGTIF,TGCAGTGCTAGAGAACAGGGGGGGACTATTTTT
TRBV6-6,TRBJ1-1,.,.,CASSSNLQVPGAEAFF,TGTGCCAGCAGCTCAAACCTACAGGTCCCAGGGGCTGAAGCTTTCTTT
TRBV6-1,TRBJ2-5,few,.,CASSPRGGGETQYF,TGTGCCAGCAGTCCCAGGGGCGGGGGAGAGACCCAGTACTTC
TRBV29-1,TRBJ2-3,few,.,CSVQGGTDTQYF,TGCAGCGTACAGGGAGGCACAGATACGCAGTATTTT
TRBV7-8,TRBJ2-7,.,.,CASSLRQEGEQYF,TGTGCCAGCAGCTTGCGTCAGGAAGGCGAGCAGTACTTC
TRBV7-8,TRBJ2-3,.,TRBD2,CASSSRGGGRSTDTQYF,TGTGCCAGCAGCTCTCGCGGGGGGGGCCGTAGCACAGATACGCAGTATTTT
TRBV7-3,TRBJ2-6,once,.,CASSLYPTVSGANVLTF,TGTGCCAGCAGCTTGTACCCCACGGTCTCCGGGGCCAACGTCCTGACTTTC
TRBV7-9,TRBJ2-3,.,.,CASSFYASGTDTQYF,TGTGCCAGCAGCTTTTATGCTAGTGGCACAGATACGCAGTATTTT
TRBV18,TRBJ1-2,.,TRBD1,CASSSTGEANYGYTF,TGTGCCAGCTCATCGACAGGGGAGGCCAACTATGGCTACACCTTC
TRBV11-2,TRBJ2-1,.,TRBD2,CASSLKLEGPSGEQFF,TGTGCCAGCAGCTTAAAGTTGGAGGGACCTAGCGGGGAGCAGTTCTTC
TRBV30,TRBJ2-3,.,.,CAWSQTGADTQYF,TGTGCCTGGAGCCAGACAGGTGCAGATACGCAGTATTTT
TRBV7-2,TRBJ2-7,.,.,CASSLAGAYSYEQYF,TGTGCCAGCAGCTTAGCTGGGGCCTATTCCTACGAGCAGTACTTC
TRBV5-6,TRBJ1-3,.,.,CASSLVREQGNTIYF,TGTGCCAGCAGCTTGGTCCGTGAACAAGGAAACACCATATATTTT
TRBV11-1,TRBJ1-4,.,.,CASSFKVASQVGHEKLFF,TGTGCCAGCAGCTTCAAGGTCGCTTCTCAAGTGGGGCATGAAAAACTGTTTTTT
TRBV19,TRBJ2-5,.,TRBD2,CASSMERSGRAQETQYF,TGTGCCAGTAGTATGGAAAGGAGCGGGAGGGCCCAAGAGACCCAGTACTTC
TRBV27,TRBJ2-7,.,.,CASSPLLSYEQYF,TGTGCCAGCAGTCCCTTACTCTCCTACGAGCAGTACTTC
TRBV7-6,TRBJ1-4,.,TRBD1,CASSRNAGGNGEKLFF,TGTGCCAGCAGCCGAAACGCAGGGGGCAATGGTGAAAAACTGTTTTTT
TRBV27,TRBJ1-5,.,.,CASSFGGLNQPQHF,TGTGCCAGCAGTTTTGGTGGGCTCAATCAGCCCCAGCATTTT
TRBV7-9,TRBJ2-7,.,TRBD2,CASSEKGLPNAPYEQYF,TGTGCCAGCAGCGAAAAGGGACTACCTAATGCGCCCTACGAGCAGTACTTC
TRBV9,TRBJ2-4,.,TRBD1,CASSGDREAKNIQYF,TGTGCCAGCAGCGGCGACAGGGAAGCCAAAAACATTCAGTACTTC
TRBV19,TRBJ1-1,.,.,CASSLANTEAFF,TGTGCCAGTAGCCTGGCGAACACTGAAGCTTTCTTT
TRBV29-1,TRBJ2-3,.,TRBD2,CSVAGLVGGSDTQYF,TGCAGCGTTGCAGGACTAGTGGGAGGGTCAGATACGCAGTATTTT
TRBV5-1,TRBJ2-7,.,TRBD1,CASSSTGDPRYEQYF,TGCGCCAGCAGCTCGACAGGGGATCCCCGCTACGAGCAGTACTTC
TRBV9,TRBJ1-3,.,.,CASSAGTAFIYF,TGTGCCAGCAGCGCCGGGACTGCGTTCATATATTTT
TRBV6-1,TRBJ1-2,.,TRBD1,CASTERDRGGYGYTF,TGTGCCAGCACTGAACGGGACAGGGGTGGCTATGGCTACACCTTC
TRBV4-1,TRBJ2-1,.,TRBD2,CASSQGREWYEQFF,TGCGCCAGCAGCCAAGGGCGGGAGTGGTATGAGCAGTTCTTC
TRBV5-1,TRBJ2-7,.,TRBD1,CASSSPGQGKDEQYF,TGCGCCAGCAGCAGTCCGGGACAGGGTAAGGACGAGCAGTACTTC
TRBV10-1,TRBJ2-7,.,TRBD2,CASSVAGGKYEQYF,TGCGCCAGCAGTGTAGCGGGGGGTAAGTACGAGCAGTACTTC
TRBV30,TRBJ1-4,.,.,CAWSVVGVFGREKLFF,TGTGCCTGGAGTGTAGTAGGGGTTTTTGGGCGGGAAAAACTGTTTTTT